Below, 25 T cell receptor beta chains from the same sample are listed, as sequenced in a study of T cells in localized non-small cell lung cancer. Profiling relied on immunoSEQ multiplex PCR, and the TCRdb table lists in-frame clones only, not all of them. The sample yields around 100,000 clones, approximately 90% seen once. The sequencing here drew on peripheral blood, taken before any cancer treatment. These receptors were taken from a man between 40 and 69 years old with stage I squamous cell lung carcinoma.

The gene calls are TRBV7-9 and TRBJ1-2; D perhaps matches TRBD1 (6 bases). The CDR3 consists of 14 residues. In germline, CDR1 is SEHNR, CDR2 FQNEAQ (reference sequence). V was shortened by 5 bases and J by 2 bases, with 12 bases between the two germline ends. The CDR3 DNA reads as TGTGCCAGCAGCCCTACAGGGAGCAACTATGGCTACACCTTC. Translation: CASSPTGSNYGYTF.

This rearrangement joins TRBV18 to TRBJ2-4; D call uncertain. The germline CDR1 and CDR2 sequences are KGHSH and LQKENI. The CDR3 is made up of 18 amino acids. The V end lost 6 bases, the J end lost 1 base, and 22 bases lay between the germline ends. Written as DNA, the CDR3 is TGTGCCAGCTCCCTTCTTTCGGCCCGCCTTTGGGCCAAAAACATTCAGTACTTC. This translates into CASSLLSARLWAKNIQYF.

The rearrangement joins TRBV5-5 to TRBJ2-1; possibly TRBD1 or TRBD2 for D (5 bases each). Trimming took 0 bases from V and 7 from J, leaving 14 bases between them. The CDR3 is made up of 15 amino acids. CDR1 and CDR2 from the germline V gene are SGHKS and YYEKEE (reference sequence). CDR3 sequence (DNA): TGTGCCAGCAGCTTGGACCCCGGGGCCAAGAATGAGCAGTTCTTC. This gives the protein CASSLDPGAKNEQFF.

The chain is built from TRBV7-6 and TRBJ2-3, with D hard to call. Germline CDR1 reads SGHVS; CDR2 reads FNYEAQ. Trimming removed 3 bases from V and 4 bases from J, with 11 bases in between. The CDR3 sequence is 14 residues long. The DNA of the CDR3 is TGTGCCAGCAGCTTGAGGCTAACCCCAGATACGCAGTATTTT. Protein sequence: CASSLRLTPDTQYF.

The genes are TRBV2 and TRBJ1-2; D remains unclear. Trimming cost V 3 bases and J 6 bases, with 5 bases left between them. There are 11 residues in the CDR3. In germline, CDR1 is SNHLY, CDR2 FYNNEI. The CDR3 region has the DNA TGTGCCAGCAGTGATCGTAATGGCTACACCTTC. Encoded protein: CASSDRNGYTF. Together with reference TRBV2 and TRBJ1-2, the CDR3 gives the full variable domain: EPEVTQTPSHQVTQMGQEVILRCVPISNHLYFYWYRQILGQKVEFLVSFYNNEISEKSEIFDDQFSVERPDGSNFTLKIRSTKLEDSAMYFCASSDRNGYTFGSGTRLTVV.

The rearrangement joins TRBV6-5 to TRBJ2-6, with D perhaps matching TRBD1 (5 bases). CDR3 size: 15 residues. The V end lost 6 bases, the J end lost 3 bases, and 12 bases lay between the germline ends. Germline V gene sequence: CDR1 MNHEY, CDR2 SVGAGI. The chain's CDR3 is CASRKPGLGANVLTF. In DNA, the CDR3 is TGTGCCAGCAGGAAACCAGGGCTTGGGGCCAACGTCCTGACTTTC.

This clone was counted once. The chain is built from TRBV19 and TRBJ2-3, with 10 bases identical to TRBD2. Germline CDR1 and CDR2: LNHDA and SQIVND (reference sequence). The V and J ends lost 4 bases and 1 base, in that order; junction bases with no gene match: 8. The CDR3 length is 17 residues. CDR3 nucleotide sequence: TGTGCCAGTAGTACCCAGACTAGCGGGCTCCGCACAGATACGCAGTATTTT. Its translation: CASSTQTSGLRTDTQYF.

This sequence joins TRBV29-1 and TRBJ2-1, with no clear D. From germline, CDR1 is SQVTM and CDR2 ANQGSEA. V was trimmed by 3 bases and J by 8 bases, leaving 8 bases between them. The CDR3 extends over 11 amino acids. The CDR3 here is CSVDAGYEQFF. CDR3 DNA sequence: TGCAGCGTTGATGCCGGGTATGAGCAGTTCTTC.

The chain carries TRBV7-8 and TRBJ2-7, with no clear D. Germline V gene sequence: CDR1 SGHVS, CDR2 FQNEAQ. Trimming shortened V by 1 base and J by 4 bases, and 8 bases separated the two germline ends. The CDR3 is made up of 13 amino acids. DNA for the CDR3: TGTGCCAGCAGCTTAGGCTTAAGTTACGAGCAGTACTTC. This translates into CASSLGLSYEQYF.

This clone has only one observation. This chain connects TRBV5-6 to TRBJ2-5; D might be TRBD1 or TRBD2, each matching 5 bases. V was clipped by 4 bases and J by 5 bases, with 18 bases between them. This CDR3 is 15 amino acids long. CDR1 is SGHDT, CDR2 YYEEEE, per germline. The CDR3 DNA reads as TGTGCCAGCAGCCCTTCACTGGGGGACGTGGAGACCCAGTACTTC. It translates to CASSPSLGDVETQYF. The complete variable domain, with remaining parts taken from reference TRBV5-6 and TRBJ2-5, reads DAGVTQSPTHLIKTRGQQVTLRCSPKSGHDTVSWYQQALGQGPQFIFQYYEEEERQRGNFPDRFSGHQFPNYSSELNVNALLLGDSALYLCASSPSLGDVETQYFGPGTRLLVL.

V and J are TRBV19 and TRBJ2-1; weak D call: TRBD2 (6 bases). This CDR3 comprises 15 residues. Germline-derived CDR1 and CDR2 are LNHDA and SQIVND (reference sequence). V gave up 5 bases and J gave up 0 bases, with 11 bases separating them. Here the CDR3 reads CASSREPSSYNEQFF. CDR3 in DNA: TGTGCCAGTAGTCGGGAGCCTAGCTCCTACAATGAGCAGTTCTTC.

This clone was seen a handful of times. This rearrangement joins TRBV5-1 to TRBJ1-1; D unclear. This CDR3 is 14 amino acids long. V lost 1 base, J lost 2 bases, and 9 bases lay in between. Germline CDR1 SGHRS, CDR2 YFSETQ. The CDR3 nucleotides read TGCGCCAGCAGCTTGACAGTTATCAACACTGAAGCTTTCTTT. It translates to CASSLTVINTEAFF.

The CDR3 coding sequence is TGTGCCAGCTCACCGTACCGTGGGGGGGGCAGGATGAGTTCGAACACTGAAGCTTTCTTT. This sequence encodes CASSPYRGGGRMSSNTEAFF. The genes are TRBV18 and TRBJ1-1, with D perhaps matching TRBD1 (6 bases). V gave up 3 bases and J gave up 1 base, with 27 bases separating them. The CDR3 extends over 20 amino acids. CDR1 and CDR2 from the germline V gene are KGHSH and LQKENI.

The chain is built from TRBV14 and TRBJ1-2, with D tentatively TRBD1 (5 bases). Looked up from germline, CDR1 is SGHDN and CDR2 is FVKESK. There are 15 residues in the CDR3. V lost 0 bases and J 5 bases, leaving 13 bases between the germline ends. This CDR3 reads CASSQDRGKGYGYTF. The DNA for the CDR3 is TGTGCCAGCAGCCAAGATCGGGGCAAGGGGTATGGCTACACCTTC.

V usage is TRBV25-1 and J usage is TRBJ2-3; possible D gene TRBD1, 5 bases. The CDR3 is made up of 15 amino acids. CDR1 and CDR2 from the germline V gene are MGHDK and SYGVNS. The V end was cut by 8 bases, the J end by 3 bases, with 18 bases between. The CDR3 is CASGTAGYGTDTQYF. Written as DNA, the CDR3 is TGTGCCAGCGGCACAGCAGGGTATGGGACAGATACGCAGTATTTT.

This clone was seen more than once but under ten times. The chain uses TRBV2 and TRBJ1-5; D is perhaps TRBD1 (5 bases). The CDR3 is 16 residues long. V was pared by 7 bases and J by 4 bases, with 20 bases between. CDR1 is SNHLY and CDR2 is FYNNEI in the germline V gene. The CDR3 reads CASTSFLGTLNQPQHF. CDR3 coding DNA: TGTGCCAGCACCTCCTTTCTGGGGACTCTTAATCAGCCCCAGCATTTT.

This chain links TRBV15 with TRBJ2-7, with TRBD1 matching 8 bases. V gave up 2 bases and J gave up 2 bases; unmatched junction bases: 5. Germline assignment: CDR1 LNHNV and CDR2 YYDKDF (reference sequence). CDR3 size: 15 residues. The CDR3 reads CATSRLRGLTYEQYF. The DNA of the CDR3 is TGTGCCACCAGCAGACTCAGGGGGCTCACCTACGAGCAGTACTTC.

The chain links TRBV7-2 to TRBJ2-1, with D tentatively TRBD2 (6 bases). The CDR3 runs to 17 residues. Trimming took 2 bases from V and 2 from J, leaving 16 bases between them. Germline V gene lookup returns CDR1 SGHTA and CDR2 FQGNSA. CDR3 nucleotide sequence: TGTGCCAGCAGCTTAAATTCTGGTTGGGGGGCCTACAATGAGCAGTTCTTC. This translates into CASSLNSGWGAYNEQFF.

V is TRBV6-5 and J is TRBJ1-1; a weak D match, TRBD1 (5 bases). The CDR3 is 15 amino acids. V lost 0 bases, J lost 4 bases, and 12 bases lay in between. Germline V gene lookup returns CDR1 MNHEY and CDR2 SVGAGI. The CDR3 DNA reads TGTGCCAGCAGTTACTCGGGGGGTTCGGGCACTGAAGCTTTCTTT. As protein: CASSYSGGSGTEAFF.

For the CDR3, the DNA is TGTGCCAGCAGCTTAGGGGGGGACTACAATGAGCAGTTCTTC. Protein sequence: CASSLGGDYNEQFF. The genes are TRBV11-3 and TRBJ2-1, with a weak D call TRBD2 (6 bases). Trimming stripped 1 base from V and 3 bases from J, with 7 bases between. This CDR3 comprises 14 residues. Germline CDR1 is SGHNT and CDR2 is YENEEA.

The chain carries TRBV5-1 and TRBJ1-2; D perhaps matches TRBD1 (6 bases). Trimming left V 1 base short and J 8 bases short, with 18 bases between. Germline V lookup: CDR1 SGHRS, CDR2 YFSETQ. The CDR3 runs 15 residues. CDR3 sequence (DNA): TGCGCCAGCAGCTTGACTTACAGGGTTCGAGAGGGCTACACCTTC. The encoded protein is CASSLTYRVREGYTF.

The chain couples TRBV20-1 to TRBJ2-3; D uncertain. The CDR3 is 11 amino acids. The V gene lost 3 bases and the J gene lost 3 bases, with 4 bases spanning the gap. CDR1 is DFQATT, CDR2 SNEGSKA, per germline (reference sequence). CDR3 sequence reads: CSARWTDTQYF. DNA for the CDR3: TGCAGTGCTAGGTGGACAGATACGCAGTATTTT.

The genes are TRBV12-5 and TRBJ2-1; D is unresolved. Between the trimmed V and J ends, which lost 0 bases and 7 bases, there was a span of 4 bases. Germline CDR1 reads LGHNT; CDR2 reads FRNRAP. CDR3 length equals 12 residues. DNA for the CDR3: TGTGCTAGTGGTTTGGTAGGGAATGAGCAGTTCTTC. Its translation: CASGLVGNEQFF.

The rearrangement links TRBV5-8 to TRBJ1-6, with D possibly matching TRBD1 (6 bases). Germline CDR1 and CDR2: SGHTS and YDEGEE. This CDR3 region has 15 residues. The V and J ends lost 3 bases and 8 bases respectively, with 15 bases between them. This CDR3 is CASSSQGLVDSPLHF. CDR3 coding DNA: TGTGCCAGCAGCTCTCAGGGGTTGGTGGATTCACCCCTCCACTTT.

This clone was found a few times. The CDR3 here is CASSRSWDSPNQPQHF. Here the CDR3 DNA reads TGCGCCAGCAGCCGGTCGTGGGACAGCCCGAATCAGCCCCAGCATTTT. This chain uses TRBV4-3 with TRBJ1-5; 7 nucleotides agree with TRBD1. J gave up 4 bases and V 4 bases, and 10 bases lay outside the gene matches. CDR3 length: 16 amino acids. Germline CDR1 reads LGHNA; CDR2 reads YSLEER.